The 26 T cell receptor beta chains listed next were all sequenced from one sample in a study of T-cell reconstitution after alpha-beta-depleted transplantation in children. A TCRbeta library incorporating unique molecular identifiers was prepared. One entry per CDR3 protein, called by TCRdb with MiXCR from the PCR reads. The sample has hundreds of thousands of distinct CDR3 sequences, around a sixth seen once; the top ten hold under 1.2%. The sample consisted of PBMCs from the stem cell graft donor, taken from the stem cell graft. The receptors shown here come from a human donor who donated a stem cell graft to a child with acute myeloid leukemia.

The V call is TRBV7-3, the J call TRBJ1-1; tentative D call: TRBD1 (6 bases). This CDR3 comprises 12 residues. The V and J ends lost 5 bases and 11 bases respectively, with 15 bases between them. The germline V gene encodes CDR1 SGHTA and CDR2 FQGTGA. The CDR3 DNA reads TGTGCCAGCAGCCGGGGGCAGGGGCGCGCTTTCTTT. Its protein is CASSRGQGRAFF.

This clonotype has a handful of counts. This chain links TRBV12-3 or TRBV12-4 with TRBJ2-1, with 10 bases aligning to TRBD2. CDR3 length: 18 amino acids. V shed 3 bases, J shed 4 bases, and the junction held 12 bases outside the gene matches. The CDR3 spells CASSFAQSLAGVYNEQFF. As DNA, the CDR3 is TGTGCCAGCAGTTTTGCCCAGAGTCTAGCGGGGGTTTACAATGAGCAGTTCTTC.

The table lists this clonotype with many counts. The chain combines TRBV29-1 with TRBJ1-5; TRBD1 agrees at 7 bases. Germline CDR1 reads SQVTM; CDR2 reads ANQGSEA. CDR3 length equals 14 residues. V gave up 7 bases and J gave up 7 bases; unmatched junction bases: 13. CDR3 region: CSASHAGGDQPQHF. CDR3 sequence (DNA): TGCAGCGCTTCGCATGCAGGGGGAGACCAGCCCCAGCATTTT.

This clonotype was picked up many times. The chain links TRBV5-6 to TRBJ2-4, with D tentatively TRBD2 (5 bases). V was cut by 0 bases and J by 8 bases, with 9 bases left in between. Germline CDR1 and CDR2: SGHDT and YYEEEE. The CDR3 covers 13 residues. The CDR3 DNA follows: TGTGCCAGCAGCTTGGGTGTGGGAGACATTCAGTACTTC. This encodes CASSLGVGDIQYF.

The J gene is TRBJ1-4, the V gene TRBV15, with D uncertain. Trimming cost V 5 bases and J 5 bases, with 15 bases left between them. Germline V lookup: CDR1 LNHNV, CDR2 YYDKDF (reference sequence). There are 15 residues in the CDR3. In DNA, the CDR3 is TGTGCCACCAGCCCGCGGGGAGACGGGAATGAAAAACTGTTTTTT. Its protein product is CATSPRGDGNEKLFF. The complete variable domain, with remaining parts taken from reference TRBV15 and TRBJ1-4, reads DAMVIQNPRYQVTQFGKPVTLSCSQTLNHNVMYWYQQKSSQAPKLLFHYYDKDFNNEADTPDNFQSRRPNTSFCFLDIRSPGLGDTAMYLCATSPRGDGNEKLFFGSGTQLSVL.

The J gene is TRBJ2-3, the V gene TRBV7-2; D may be TRBD2 (6 bases). The germline V gene has CDR1 SGHTA and CDR2 FQGNSA. This CDR3 is built from 14 residues. The V gene lost 2 bases and the J gene lost 4 bases, with 10 bases spanning the gap. The CDR3 is CASSLMGGADTQYF. For the CDR3, the DNA is TGTGCCAGCAGCTTAATGGGGGGAGCAGATACGCAGTATTTT.

This clonotype was detected a few times. The gene calls are TRBV7-7 and TRBJ2-5; TRBD1 matches at 8 bases. The CDR3 runs 15 residues. In germline, CDR1 is SSHAT, CDR2 FNYEAQ (reference sequence). With V trimmed by 2 bases and J by 3 bases, 5 bases remained unmatched. DNA for the CDR3: TGTGCCAGCAGCTTATATTCGACAGGGGAAGAGACCCAGTACTTC. Translation: CASSLYSTGEETQYF.

This clonotype appeared many times. In DNA form, the CDR3 reads TGCAGCGTTGGTACGACGGGGGGGCAGGAGACCCAGTACTTC. Translation gives CSVGTTGGQETQYF. The V call is TRBV29-1, the J call TRBJ2-5; 8 bases are a match to TRBD2. V was pared by 4 bases and J by 5 bases, with 9 bases of the junction left unmatched. The CDR3 is made up of 14 amino acids. CDR1 is SQVTM, CDR2 ANQGSEA, per germline.

This sequence joins TRBV5-1 and TRBJ2-5; no clear D. Germline V gene data show CDR1 as SGHRS and CDR2 as YFSETQ. Trimming left V 2 bases short and J 0 bases short, with 8 bases between. The CDR3 extends over 14 amino acids. In nucleotides, the CDR3 is TGCGCCAGCAGCTTACCACAGTACCAAGAGACCCAGTACTTC. This codes for CASSLPQYQETQYF.

This clonotype occurred many times. The CDR3 spells CASSMEGGYSPLHF. The CDR3 DNA is TGCGCCAGCAGCATGGAGGGGGGCTATTCACCCCTCCACTTT. The genes are TRBV5-1 and TRBJ1-6; a weak D match, TRBD1 (6 bases). Trimming removed 4 bases from V and 8 bases from J, with 13 bases in between. The CDR3 covers 14 residues. Germline CDR1 and CDR2: SGHRS and YFSETQ.

This clonotype was observed a handful of times. J is TRBJ2-7 and V is TRBV20-1; D is ambiguous. V was pared by 2 bases and J by 3 bases, with 17 bases between. CDR1 DFQATT and CDR2 SNEGSKA come from the germline V gene (reference sequence). The CDR3 spans 15 residues. CDR3 DNA sequence: TGCAGTGCTAGATCCGACCGGCCCTTGGACTACGAGCAGTACTTC. Protein: CSARSDRPLDYEQYF.

This clonotype was seen many times. The gene calls are TRBV11-2 and TRBJ2-3; D uncertain. This CDR3 spans 14 amino acids. Germline CDR1 is SGHAT and CDR2 is FQNNGV. Trimming stripped 5 bases from V and 0 bases from J, with 9 bases between. The CDR3 is CASSLLVSTDTQYF. Written as DNA, the CDR3 is TGTGCCAGCAGCCTGTTGGTTAGCACAGATACGCAGTATTTT.

This clonotype was picked up many times. The chain employs TRBV4-3 and TRBJ2-5, with D hard to call. CDR3 length: 16 amino acids. Germline CDR1 is LGHNA and CDR2 is YSLEER. Trimming took off 0 bases at V and 5 bases at J, with 16 bases between the two ends. The CDR3 spells CASSQDPSDLFETQYF. As DNA, the CDR3 is TGCGCCAGCAGCCAAGATCCGTCAGACCTTTTTGAGACCCAGTACTTC.

This clonotype has just a few counts. This chain uses TRBV7-2 with TRBJ2-7; 7 bases line up with TRBD2. The CDR3 covers 14 residues. With V trimmed by 2 bases and J by 2 bases, 3 bases remained unmatched. Germline V lookup: CDR1 SGHTA, CDR2 FQGNSA. CDR3 coding DNA: TGTGCCAGCAGCTTAAGAGGACTAGCCTACGAGCAGTACTTC. It codes for CASSLRGLAYEQYF.

This clonotype was counted a few times. The rearrangement joins TRBV7-2 to TRBJ1-1, with D unclear. Trimming pared 6 bases from V and 1 base from J, leaving 9 bases between. This CDR3 spans 13 amino acids. Per germline, CDR1 SGHTA and CDR2 FQGNSA. CDR3 residues: CASRIRQNTEAFF. The CDR3 nucleotides read TGTGCCAGCAGGATTCGGCAGAACACTGAAGCTTTCTTT.

This clonotype has just a few counts. The V and J genes are TRBV5-1 and TRBJ2-1, with 10 bases lining up with TRBD2. The CDR3 sequence is 15 residues long. The germline V gene encodes CDR1 SGHRS and CDR2 YFSETQ. V lost 2 bases to trimming and J lost 9 bases; unmatched junction nucleotides: 8. DNA of the CDR3: TGCGCCAGCAGCTTAACGAGCGGGGGGGCCGCTGAGCAGTTCTTC. It is translated as CASSLTSGGAAEQFF. Complete variable domain (other parts from reference TRBV5-1 and TRBJ2-1): KAGVTQTPRYLIKTRGQQVTLSCSPISGHRSVSWYQQTPGQGLQFLFEYFSETQRNKGNFPGRFSGRQFSNSRSEMNVSTLELGDSALYLCASSLTSGGAAEQFFGPGTRLTVL.

This rearrangement joins TRBV7-2 to TRBJ2-5, with 7 bases matching TRBD2. V lost 5 bases and J lost 5; bases outside the gene matches: 14. The CDR3 totals 16 residues. Germline lookup yields CDR1 SGHTA and CDR2 FQGNSA. CDR3 DNA: TGTGCCAGCAGCCTAACTAGCGTGCGTATGGCGGAGACCCAGTACTTC. Translation gives CASSLTSVRMAETQYF.

J is TRBJ1-2 and V is TRBV12-3 or TRBV12-4; 9 bases are shared with TRBD1. Trimming removed 4 bases from V and 2 bases from J; junction bases left unmatched: 5. This CDR3 has 15 amino acids. The CDR3 DNA is TGTGCCAGCAGTTGGACAGGGGCCGCCAACTATGGCTACACCTTC. It yields the protein CASSWTGAANYGYTF.

About this clonotype itself: A much larger clone lies a single base off, so this may be a read error. The rearrangement uses TRBV7-3 and TRBJ2-1; 9 bases align to TRBD1. The CDR3 is 15 amino acids. Germline CDR1 is SGHTA and CDR2 is FQGTGA. The CDR3: CACSSRDRDYNEQFF. CDR3 coding DNA: TGTGCCTGCAGCTCCCGGGACAGGGATTACAATGAGCAGTTCTTC.

The table lists this clonotype with many counts. The chain has TRBV7-2 and TRBJ2-3; 8 bases agree with TRBD2. V lost 2 bases and J lost 3; bases outside the gene matches: 7. Germline lookup yields CDR1 SGHTA and CDR2 FQGNSA. CDR3 size: 16 residues. CDR3 sequence: CASSLSGGGRTDTQYF. The CDR3, as DNA: TGTGCCAGCAGCTTAAGTGGCGGGGGGAGGACAGATACGCAGTATTTT.

The chain joins TRBV21-1 to TRBJ2-1; TRBD1 was called by the table and not checked on the DNA. TRBV21-1 is recorded as a pseudogene. The CDR3 runs 12 residues. As DNA, the CDR3 is TGTGCCAGCAGGGGGGCCTACAATGAGCAGTTCTTC. Protein sequence: CASRGAYNEQFF.

This clonotype was seen at least ten times. The CDR3 is CSASLGTGSYGYTF. CDR3 nucleotides: TGCAGTGCTAGCCTCGGCACAGGGAGCTATGGCTACACCTTC. This chain joins TRBV20-1 and TRBJ1-2; a possible D gene is TRBD1 (6 bases). CDR1 and CDR2 from the germline V gene are DFQATT and SNEGSKA (reference sequence). This CDR3 comprises 14 residues. With 3 bases removed from V and 4 bases from J, the gap between germline ends came to 15 bases.

This clonotype was detected ten times or more. The V call is TRBV20-1, the J call TRBJ2-3; D uncertain. Trimming pared 0 bases from V and 2 bases from J, leaving 9 bases between. The CDR3 has 14 residues. CDR1 and CDR2 from the germline V gene are DFQATT and SNEGSKA (reference sequence). The CDR3 DNA reads as TGCAGTGCTAGAGAAGGCAGATCCACAGATACGCAGTATTTT. This gives the protein CSAREGRSTDTQYF.

This sequence joins TRBV4-1 and TRBJ1-3; 10 nucleotides align to TRBD1. Germline-derived CDR1 and CDR2 are MGHRA and YSYEKL. V lost 4 bases and J lost 4; bases outside the gene matches: 7. This CDR3 comprises 16 residues. The CDR3 coding sequence is TGCGCCAGCAGCCTACGACAGGGGGCGCGAGGAAACACCATATATTTT. Its protein is CASSLRQGARGNTIYF.

The chain combines TRBV10-3 with TRBJ1-4; 8 bases are shared with TRBD1. The germline V gene encodes CDR1 ENHRY and CDR2 SYGVKD. The CDR3 sequence is 14 residues long. V dropped 6 bases and J dropped 4; count of bases not matched to a gene: 4. CDR3 in amino acids: CAISRTGRNEKLFF. The CDR3 coding sequence is TGTGCCATCAGCCGGACAGGGCGTAATGAAAAACTGTTTTTT.

V is TRBV6-2 or TRBV6-3 and J is TRBJ2-7; 12 nucleotides align to TRBD2. Germline CDR1 MNHEY, CDR2 SVGEGT. The trim removed 5 bases at V and 6 bases at J, leaving 26 bases unmatched. The CDR3 has 21 amino acids. For the CDR3, the DNA is TGTGCCAGCAGTCCCGTCCCGGGACACCTACTAGCGGGGGGCTACATCGGCGAGCAGTACTTC. Its translation: CASSPVPGHLLAGGYIGEQYF.